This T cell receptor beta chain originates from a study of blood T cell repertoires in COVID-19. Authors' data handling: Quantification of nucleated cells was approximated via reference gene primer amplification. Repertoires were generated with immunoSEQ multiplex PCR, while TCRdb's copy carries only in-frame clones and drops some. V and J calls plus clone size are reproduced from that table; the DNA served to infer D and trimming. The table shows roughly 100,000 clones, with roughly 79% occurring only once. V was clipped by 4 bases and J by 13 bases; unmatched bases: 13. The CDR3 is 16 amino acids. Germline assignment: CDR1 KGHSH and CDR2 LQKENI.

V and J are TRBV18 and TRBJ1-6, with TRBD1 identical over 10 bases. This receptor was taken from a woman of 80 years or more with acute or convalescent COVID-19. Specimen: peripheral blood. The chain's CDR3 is CASSLNVGQGISPLHF. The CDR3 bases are TGTGCCAGCTCACTGAACGTGGGACAGGGGATTTCGCCCCTCCACTTT.